This entry lists 27 T cell receptor beta chains sequenced from one sample in a study of T cell responses to AZD1222 COVID-19 vaccine. The repertoire was sequenced with immunoSEQ multiplex PCR; TCRdb's copy has only in-frame clones and lacks some. The profile covers 180,000 or so clones, with about 93% appearing a single time and roughly 2% taken by the ten largest. The source was peripheral blood, collected 28 days after the second AZD1222 dose. The receptors derive from an adult who received the AZD1222 COVID-19 vaccine.

This clone appeared a single time. The chain employs TRBV5-1 and TRBJ1-1; 7 bases line up with TRBD1. CDR1 SGHRS and CDR2 YFSETQ come from the germline V gene. The CDR3 consists of 14 residues. V lost 7 bases and J lost 4; bases outside the gene matches: 10. The CDR3 is CASRIQGTSTEAFF. CDR3 DNA: TGCGCCAGCCGCATACAGGGGACTAGCACTGAAGCTTTCTTT.

V gene TRBV5-6 combines with J gene TRBJ1-4, with 9 bases lining up with TRBD1. V lost 3 bases to trimming and J lost 6 bases; unmatched junction nucleotides: 9. The germline gives CDR1 SGHDT, CDR2 YYEEEE. The CDR3 length is 16 residues. The CDR3 DNA reads TGTGCCAGCAGCTCGGACAGGGGAGAGAAGTATGAAAAACTGTTTTTT. It yields the protein CASSSDRGEKYEKLFF. The whole variable domain, filled in from reference TRBV5-6 and TRBJ1-4, reads DAGVTQSPTHLIKTRGQQVTLRCSPKSGHDTVSWYQQALGQGPQFIFQYYEEEERQRGNFPDRFSGHQFPNYSSELNVNALLLGDSALYLCASSSDRGEKYEKLFFGSGTQLSVL.

V and J are TRBV5-6 and TRBJ2-3, with unresolved D. Per germline, CDR1 SGHDT and CDR2 YYEEEE. The CDR3 length is 13 residues. Trimming removed 0 bases at V and 1 base at J, with 3 bases between. The CDR3 spells CASSLGGTDTQYF. CDR3 DNA sequence: TGTGCCAGCAGCTTGGGGGGCACAGATACGCAGTATTTT. The full variable domain, completed using reference TRBV5-6 and TRBJ2-3, is DAGVTQSPTHLIKTRGQQVTLRCSPKSGHDTVSWYQQALGQGPQFIFQYYEEEERQRGNFPDRFSGHQFPNYSSELNVNALLLGDSALYLCASSLGGTDTQYFGPGTRLTVL.

The gene calls are TRBV2 and TRBJ1-2; possible D gene TRBD1, 6 bases. The ends were cut back, 4 bases at V and 8 bases at J, with 20 bases in the middle. Looked up from germline, CDR1 is SNHLY and CDR2 is FYNNEI. CDR3 length: 15 residues. The CDR3 loop reads CASSGLSRGLKGYTF. The CDR3 DNA follows: TGTGCCAGCAGTGGTTTGTCGAGGGGGTTGAAGGGCTACACCTTC.

The chain has TRBV4-2 and TRBJ2-4; 10 nucleotides align to TRBD2. Trimming removed 0 bases from V and 0 bases from J; junction bases left unmatched: 5. This CDR3 spans 18 amino acids. CDR1 and CDR2 (germline): LGHNA, YNFKEQ. CDR3 loop: CASSQDSSGGGAKNIQYF. In DNA form, the CDR3 reads TGTGCCAGCAGCCAAGATTCCAGCGGGGGGGGAGCCAAAAACATTCAGTACTTC.

The chain links TRBV2 to TRBJ1-6; possibly TRBD1 for D (6 bases). Germline V gene lookup returns CDR1 SNHLY and CDR2 FYNNEI. The CDR3 spans 15 residues. V dropped 6 bases and J dropped 7 bases, with 16 bases sitting between them. CDR3 bases: TGTGCCAGCAGCGCATCTCAACAGGGCAATTCACCCCTCCACTTT. This sequence encodes CASSASQQGNSPLHF.

The V call is TRBV14, the J call TRBJ1-1, with TRBD1 as a possible D gene (5 bases). Germline CDR1 reads SGHDN; CDR2 reads FVKESK. The CDR3 length is 14 residues. The V and J ends lost 4 bases and 4 bases respectively, with 13 bases between them. The CDR3 here is CASSRVREGTEAFF. CDR3 DNA: TGTGCCAGCAGCCGAGTCAGGGAGGGCACTGAAGCTTTCTTT. Combining the CDR3 with reference TRBV14 and TRBJ1-1 gives the whole variable domain EAGVTQFPSHSVIEKGQTVTLRCDPISGHDNLYWYRRVMGKEIKFLLHFVKESKQDESGMPNNRFLAERTGGTYSTLKVQPAELEDSGVYFCASSRVREGTEAFFGQGTRLTVV.

This chain connects TRBV4-3 to TRBJ2-1, with 9 positions matching TRBD2. This CDR3 spans 15 amino acids. The junction had 6 bases not matched to a gene; V was cut back by 1 base and J by 8 bases. Germline assignment: CDR1 LGHNA and CDR2 YSLEER. CDR3 DNA: TGCGCCAGCAGCCAAGCAGCGGGGGGCGGCGATGAGCAGTTCTTC. Its translation is CASSQAAGGGDEQFF.

This CDR3 is CASSQGPVGEFYPSEAFF. CDR3 coding DNA: TGCGCCAGCAGTCAAGGCCCAGTTGGAGAGTTTTATCCGAGTGAAGCTTTCTTT. V is TRBV23-1 and J is TRBJ1-1, with unresolved D. TRBV23-1 is annotated as an ORF whose role is uncertain. V was shortened by 2 bases and J by 7 bases, with 26 bases between the two germline ends. The CDR3 spans 18 residues.

CDR3 protein: CASSLVSRVLGGNTIYF. The CDR3 DNA sequence: TGTGCCAGCAGCTTAGTTTCAAGGGTCCTCGGTGGAAACACCATATATTTT. The chain employs TRBV7-6 and TRBJ1-3; D is undetermined. Deletions cut 1 base from V and 3 bases from J, with 16 bases between. Germline V lookup: CDR1 SGHVS, CDR2 FNYEAQ. The CDR3 is 17 amino acids.

CDR3 nucleotide sequence: TGTGCCAGCAGTAAGGGCGTTCTGAACACTGAAGCTTTCTTT. Protein: CASSKGVLNTEAFF. This chain joins TRBV2 and TRBJ1-1; D is unclear. The CDR3 has 14 amino acids. The V gene lost 5 bases and the J gene lost 0 bases, with 10 bases spanning the gap. Germline CDR1 reads SNHLY; CDR2 reads FYNNEI.

The chain is built from TRBV9 and TRBJ2-1; 10 nucleotides agree with TRBD2. Germline V CDR1 and CDR2: SGDLS, YYNGEE. The CDR3 runs 21 residues. V was pared by 0 bases and J by 1 base, with 16 bases of the junction left unmatched. The CDR3 sequence is CASSVGPAPSGRHRSYNEQFF. CDR3 sequence (DNA): TGTGCCAGCAGCGTAGGGCCGGCCCCTAGCGGGAGACATAGGTCCTACAATGAGCAGTTCTTC. Full variable domain (outside the CDR3, taken from reference TRBV9 and TRBJ2-1): DSGVTQTPKHLITATGQRVTLRCSPRSGDLSVYWYQQSLDQGLQFLIQYYNGEERAKGNILERFSAQQFPDLHSELNLSSLELGDSALYFCASSVGPAPSGRHRSYNEQFFGPGTRLTVL.

This clone was picked up one time. The gene calls are TRBV27 and TRBJ1-3; possible D gene TRBD1, 5 bases. CDR1 MNHEY and CDR2 SMNVEV come from the germline V gene (reference sequence). The V end was cut by 5 bases, the J end by 0 bases, with 8 bases between. This CDR3 region has 14 residues. The CDR3 sequence: CASSPQGSGNTIYF. The CDR3 bases are TGTGCCAGCAGTCCCCAGGGCTCTGGAAACACCATATATTTT.

A word on this clone: The sample holds other DNA sequences that translate to the same CDR3. V is TRBV5-1 and J is TRBJ2-1, with unresolved D. Looked up from germline, CDR1 is SGHRS and CDR2 is YFSETQ. CDR3 length: 13 amino acids. V was trimmed by 0 bases and J by 4 bases, leaving 5 bases between them. The CDR3 coding sequence is TGCGCCAGCAGCTTGGAGTCGTACAATGAGCAGTTCTTC. This codes for CASSLESYNEQFF.

The genes are TRBV5-1 and TRBJ1-2; 7 bases map to TRBD1. The ends lost 3 bases at V and 7 bases at J; junction bases unmatched: 12. From germline, CDR1 is SGHRS and CDR2 YFSETQ. The CDR3 extends over 15 amino acids. The CDR3 loop reads CASSSKVTGESGYTF. The CDR3 DNA sequence: TGCGCCAGCAGCTCCAAAGTCACAGGGGAGAGTGGCTACACCTTC.

V gene TRBV28 combines with J gene TRBJ2-3, with TRBD2 identical over 16 bases. Looked up from germline, CDR1 is MDHEN and CDR2 is SYDVKM. The CDR3 consists of 20 residues. Unmatched junction bases numbered 18, after V lost 8 bases and J lost 4 bases. The CDR3 DNA is TGTGCCAGCCCTAAAGCCCCGGGACTAGCGGGAGGGCCCTCGTCAGATACGCAGTATTTT. Translated, it gives CASPKAPGLAGGPSSDTQYF.

This clone was counted a single time. The chain couples TRBV30 to TRBJ2-5, with D possibly matching TRBD1 (5 bases). Trimming removed 2 bases at V and 4 bases at J, with 11 bases between. CDR3 size: 13 residues. The V gene's germline CDR1 is GTSNPN and CDR2 SVGIG (reference sequence). The CDR3 sequence is CAWSTGEVETQYF. As DNA, the CDR3 is TGTGCCTGGAGTACAGGCGAGGTAGAGACCCAGTACTTC.

The chain couples TRBV27 to TRBJ1-5, with 9 bases aligning to TRBD1. This CDR3 has 15 amino acids. V lost 3 bases to trimming and J lost 6 bases; unmatched junction nucleotides: 6. The V gene's germline CDR1 is MNHEY and CDR2 SMNVEV (reference sequence). The CDR3 DNA follows: TGTGCCAGCAGTTTCTCCGGACAGGGGCTTCAGCCCCAGCATTTT. Its protein product is CASSFSGQGLQPQHF.

The V and J genes are TRBV7-3 and TRBJ1-1; a possible D gene is TRBD1 (5 bases). V lost 5 bases and J 0 bases, leaving 16 bases between the germline ends. The CDR3 is 16 amino acids. From germline, CDR1 is SGHTA and CDR2 FQGTGA. CDR3 region: CASSPVGTLLNTEAFF. The CDR3 region has the DNA TGTGCCAGCAGCCCAGTCGGGACCCTCTTGAACACTGAAGCTTTCTTT.

The chain recombines TRBV7-2 with TRBJ2-5; D not certain. Trimming took off 4 bases at V and 5 bases at J, with 5 bases between the two ends. From germline, CDR1 is SGHTA and CDR2 FQGNSA. The CDR3 runs 11 residues. CDR3 sequence (DNA): TGTGCCAGCAGCTCTAGGGAGACCCAGTACTTC. It codes for CASSSRETQYF.

CDR3 sequence (DNA): TGTGCCAGCAGCTTGGATACGGGGGCGTACGAGCAGTACTTC. As protein: CASSLDTGAYEQYF. The chain uses TRBV5-4 and TRBJ2-7; possibly TRBD1 or TRBD2 for D (6 bases each). The CDR3 consists of 14 residues. Trimming took 0 bases from V and 4 from J, leaving 11 bases between them. Germline V gene data show CDR1 as SGHNT and CDR2 as YYREEE (reference sequence).

This clone has only one observation. The chain links TRBV6-6 to TRBJ2-5; a possible D gene is TRBD1 (6 bases). The CDR3 covers 14 residues. Per the germline V gene, CDR1 is MNHNY and CDR2 is SVGAGI (reference sequence). V lost 5 bases and J lost 0, with 10 bases in between. The CDR3 here is CASSPQGNQETQYF. CDR3 in DNA: TGTGCCAGCAGTCCTCAGGGGAACCAAGAGACCCAGTACTTC.

This rearrangement joins TRBV29-1 to TRBJ1-5; tentatively, D is TRBD1 (5 bases). Germline V gene lookup returns CDR1 SQVTM and CDR2 ANQGSEA. The V gene lost 4 bases and the J gene lost 4 bases, with 11 bases spanning the gap. This CDR3 spans 13 amino acids. Here the CDR3 reads CSVGGGGNQPQHF. CDR3 DNA sequence: TGCAGCGTTGGGGGGGGAGGAAATCAGCCCCAGCATTTT.

This chain joins TRBV10-3 and TRBJ1-2; D gene unclear. There are 15 residues in the CDR3. Per germline, CDR1 ENHRY and CDR2 SYGVKD. Trimming took 2 bases from V and 1 from J, leaving 11 bases between them. The CDR3 here is CAISESSSDNYGYTF. The CDR3, as DNA: TGTGCCATCAGTGAGAGCAGTTCTGATAACTATGGCTACACCTTC.

The chain employs TRBV19 and TRBJ1-1; TRBD1 matches at 8 bases. The J segment lost 5 bases and the V segment lost 4 bases, leaving 12 bases of the junction unmatched. The germline gives CDR1 LNHDA, CDR2 SQIVND (reference sequence). This CDR3 is built from 16 residues. The CDR3 protein is CASSTPLGQGETEAFF. DNA of the CDR3: TGTGCCAGTAGTACGCCACTTGGACAGGGAGAAACTGAAGCTTTCTTT.

V is TRBV6-5 and J is TRBJ1-5, with D hard to call. The germline CDR1 and CDR2 sequences are MNHEY and SVGAGI. V shed 8 bases and J shed 0 bases, with 8 bases lying between them. CDR3 length: 13 amino acids. The CDR3 is CASSGDSNQPQHF. In DNA form, the CDR3 reads TGTGCCAGCTCTGGGGATAGCAATCAGCCCCAGCATTTT.

The count of this clone is one. With a much larger clone just one base away, this may be a read error. Within the sample, other DNA sequences also encode this same CDR3. The chain carries TRBV7-9 and TRBJ1-5; 8 bases line up with TRBD1. The germline V gene encodes CDR1 SEHNR and CDR2 FQNEAQ (reference sequence). The CDR3 consists of 14 residues. The CDR3 DNA follows: TGTGCTAGCGCTCAGACAGGGGGCAATCAGCCCCAGCATTTT. Translating it yields CASAQTGGNQPQHF.